This T cell receptor (beta chain) was recovered during a study of blood T cell repertoires in COVID-19. The data were produced by immunoSEQ multiplex PCR, yet TCRdb's version contains in-frame clones alone and is incomplete. This table has 650,000 to 800,000 clones, 85% to 90% appearing once. This CDR3 spans 15 amino acids. V shed 7 bases and J shed 6 bases, with 21 bases lying between them. Germline V lookup: CDR1 SNHLY, CDR2 FYNNEI. Material: peripheral blood. The J gene is TRBJ1-2, the V gene TRBV2; D gene unclear. The clonotype originates from a woman under 30 with acute or convalescent COVID-19. CDR3 protein: CASTRGRATRDGYTF. CDR3 sequence (DNA): TGTGCCAGCACCCGAGGGAGGGCGACAAGAGATGGCTACACCTTC.